This T cell receptor (beta chain) was recorded in a study of T cell changes during pregnancy in multiple sclerosis. TCRdb keeps only in-frame clones here, not all; method: immunoSEQ multiplex PCR. The sample shows about 36,000 clones, 93% of them seen only once. The germline gives CDR1 SEHNR, CDR2 FQNEAQ (reference sequence). This CDR3 comprises 15 residues. Trimming removed 5 bases from V and 5 bases from J; junction bases left unmatched: 5. The chain has TRBV7-9 and TRBJ1-4; 10 bases agree with TRBD1. The source material was CD4+ T cells from peripheral blood mononuclear cells, sampled in the first trimester of pregnancy. This receptor was obtained from a female donor with multiple sclerosis, enrolled in a pregnancy study. In nucleotides, the CDR3 is TGTGCCAGCAGCCTAGAGACAGGGGGCAATGAAAAACTGTTTTTT. Protein: CASSLETGGNEKLFF.